This T cell receptor beta chain was sequenced for a study of breast tumors, draining lymph nodes, adjacent tissues (dated by TCRdb to the mid-2010s). Notes on the research overall: The study compared TCR beta repertoires across tumor, adjacent nontumor tissue and axillary lymph nodes from breast cancer patients. The study was designed to assess the relationships and possible T-cell exchange between tumor, surrounding tissue and draining lymph node repertoires in human breast cancer.

Lymph node samples came from the axillary draining lymph nodes of breast cancer patients. TCRdb shows the sequencer as Illumina HiSeq 2000. TCR beta chain libraries were generated by multiplex PCR amplification. High-throughput sequencing was used to analyze the amplified TCR beta chain products. The public reads were run again by TCRdb, first through fastp at Q25 and then through MiXCR, and only productive beta chains were kept. Identical CDR3 protein sequences are pooled into one entry, listed with their most common genes and DNA. A total of some 120,000 distinct CDR3 sequences appear in this sample, just under 20% of them only once. The leading ten clones occupy approximately 3.5% of the sample. The research as a whole found: T-cell repertoire diversity in tumors was found to be lower than in lymph nodes but higher than in nontumor tissue, and preferential V and J gene usage was observed. The study presented the conclusion that tumor T cells originate in lymph nodes as consistent with a hypothesis, not as something directly demonstrated. The data were judged consistent with most tumor T cells deriving from the lymph node and then expanding within tumor tissue. Tumor and nontumor tissue repertoires were significantly more similar in luminal-like than in basal-like breast cancer.

The CDR3 starts with the cysteine, ends with the phenylalanine, and has 13 residues. The CDR3 DNA has 39 bases and is translated from base 1. Trimming leaves V shorter by 10 bases and J shorter by 2 bases, with the junction holding 7 bases beyond the gene matches. Based on the germline V gene, the CDR1 and CDR2 sequences are MDHEN and SYDVKM. This clonotype has ten or more counts. It has no known antigen specificity. Per-nucleotide qualities are absent, and no much larger clonotype sits a single base away. The receptor chain draws on TRBV28 and TRBJ2-7, and 8 bases in between align with TRBD1. The sample consisted of axillary lymph node tissue. The TCR comes from a female donor with breast cancer. Some clones in this sample may be carry-over from other donors' samples. The sequenced DNA: TGTGCCATCGGGACAGGCTCTACCTACGAGCAGTACTTC. Translated, this is CAIGTGSTYEQYF. The CDR3, completed at both ends by the reference TRBV28 and TRBJ2-7 genes, gives the full variable domain DVKVTQSSRYLVKRTGEKVFLECVQDMDHENMFWYRQDPGLGLRLIYFSYDVKMKEKGDIPEGYSVSREKKERFSLILESASTNQTSMYLCAIGTGSTYEQYFGPGTRLTVT.